This section outlines one T cell receptor beta chain sequence together with its context. This CDR3 has 13 residues. The V gene's germline CDR1 is MGHRA and CDR2 YSYEKL. The V end lost 0 bases, the J end lost 5 bases, and 8 bases lay between the germline ends. The data are from a study of T cells in Graves' hyperthyroidism and ophthalmopathy. Diagnosing involved the use of clinical symptoms, serum thyroxine and TRAb, thyroid ultrasound and orbital computed tomography. Amplification of TCR beta CDR3 regions used RNA as the template. With the HTBI primer set, the TCR CDR3 went through a first round of RT-PCR. TCRdb passed the multiplex PCR reads through MiXCR, listing each CDR3 protein once. The sample consists of approximately 300,000 distinct CDR3 sequences, 16% of them appearing once.

The chain employs TRBV4-1 and TRBJ2-7; D uncertain. This sequence was found in a man aged 30 to 45 with Graves' hyperthyroidism. Sample: blood. CDR3 sequence reads: CASSQDLPDEQYF. The CDR3 nucleotides are TGCGCCAGCAGCCAAGATCTACCGGACGAGCAGTACTTC.